This section outlines one T cell receptor beta chain sequence together with its context. The antigen is not known. These data are taken from a study of cytomegalovirus exposure and HLA in healthy donors. Study-level background: Some 85 million unique TCRs, all from HLA-typed donors, were included in an early release of the data. Study conclusions and caveats: Analysis performed later found 15,000 or so TCR beta sequences associated with HLA alleles at 0.05 false discovery rate. Rarity held for most TCR sequences, but there were some public TCRs that occurred in many donors.

The PCR had 60 Vbeta and 13 Jbeta primers. How the authors handled the data: A follow-up analysis tallied 73 million or so unique TCR beta chains, approximately 10 million shared. Clones were read by immunoSEQ multiplex PCR, and TCRdb kept only the in-frame ones, dropping some. D and trimming come from the DNA, and the V and J calls and clone size come from that table. This sample has some 210,000 clones, with about 85% found just once. This CDR3 has 15 residues. The germline V gene encodes CDR1 LGHNA and CDR2 YSLEER. The V gene end was trimmed by 3 bases and the J gene end by 2 bases; junction bases not matched to a gene: 5.

V usage is TRBV4-3 and J usage is TRBJ2-7; TRBD1 matches at 9 bases. The clonotype comes from a woman in her fifties or sixties in good health and CMV-seropositive. Sample: PBMCs. The CDR3 region is CASSQLQGAPYEQYF. The CDR3 DNA reads as TGCGCCAGCAGCCAGCTACAGGGGGCCCCCTACGAGCAGTACTTC.